These 9 T cell receptor beta chains originate from one sample sequenced in a study of blood T cell repertoires in COVID-19. Sequenced by immunoSEQ multiplex PCR; TCRdb stores in-frame clones only, minus some. The table lists about 200,000 clones, roughly four fifths of them singletons. Sequenced material: PBMCs or T cells enriched from blood (not recorded which). These receptors came from a man in his forties who had recovered from COVID-19.

The chain employs TRBV7-2 and TRBJ1-2; 7 bases match TRBD1. The J segment lost 3 bases and the V segment lost 5 bases, leaving 3 bases of the junction unmatched. The germline V gene encodes CDR1 SGHTA and CDR2 FQGNSA. The CDR3 spans 13 residues. The CDR3 bases are TGTGCCAGCAGCGATGACAGGGACTATGGCTACACCTTC. Protein: CASSDDRDYGYTF.

The chain employs TRBV5-1 and TRBJ2-3, with D perhaps TRBD2 (5 bases). The CDR3 sequence is 14 residues long. Germline assignment: CDR1 SGHRS and CDR2 YFSETQ. The V end lost 3 bases, the J end lost 5 bases, and 13 bases lay between the germline ends. Written as DNA, the CDR3 is TGCGCCAGCAGCTCCGGAGGCCGGGGAGATACGCAGTATTTT. This translates into CASSSGGRGDTQYF.

The chain joins TRBV12-5 to TRBJ1-4, with D unclear. Germline CDR1 LGHNT, CDR2 FRNRAP. Trimming cost V 1 base and J 0 bases, with 9 bases left between them. This CDR3 is 16 amino acids long. The CDR3 reads CASGLAFEATNEKLFF. DNA for the CDR3: TGTGCTAGTGGTTTGGCTTTTGAGGCAACTAATGAAAAACTGTTTTTT.

This clone appeared a single time. V usage is TRBV21-1 and J usage is TRBJ2-1; the tabulated D call, TRBD1, remains unverified against the DNA. TRBV21-1 is a pseudogene. The CDR3 is 19 amino acids. The CDR3: CASSKEGLMRGLHYNEQFF. CDR3 nucleotides: TGTGCCAGCAGCAAAGAGGGTCTTATGAGGGGGCTACACTACAATGAGCAGTTCTTC.

This clone appeared once. V gene TRBV5-4 combines with J gene TRBJ1-1; 7 bases fit TRBD1. Unmatched junction bases numbered 9, after V lost 5 bases and J lost 8 bases. CDR1 is SGHNT and CDR2 is YYREEE in the germline V gene (reference sequence). There are 13 residues in the CDR3. The CDR3 coding sequence is TGTGCCAGCAGTCAGAAACAGGGGATAGAAGCTTTCTTT. Amino acids: CASSQKQGIEAFF.

The chain employs TRBV19 and TRBJ1-5, with a tentative D call TRBD1 (5 bases). V was cut by 4 bases and J by 5 bases, with 21 bases left in between. CDR3 length equals 17 residues. Germline loops: CDR1 LNHDA, CDR2 SQIVND (reference sequence). In DNA form, the CDR3 reads TGTGCCAGTAGTACCATCCCGGGACCGGGGGACTATCAGCCCCAGCATTTT. As protein: CASSTIPGPGDYQPQHF.

In this sample, this clone turned up once. The J gene is TRBJ2-5, the V gene TRBV28, with 7 positions matching TRBD1. With 6 bases clipped from V and 2 bases from J, the junction kept 9 bases outside the gene matches. Germline loops: CDR1 MDHEN, CDR2 SYDVKM. This CDR3 has 15 residues. DNA for the CDR3: TGTGCCAGCAGCACGGGACAGCCATATCAAGAGACCCAGTACTTC. Its translation: CASSTGQPYQETQYF. The full variable domain, its missing parts supplied by reference TRBV28 and TRBJ2-5, is DVKVTQSSRYLVKRTGEKVFLECVQDMDHENMFWYRQDPGLGLRLIYFSYDVKMKEKGDIPEGYSVSREKKERFSLILESASTNQTSMYLCASSTGQPYQETQYFGPGTRLLVL.

DNA of the CDR3: TGTGCCAGCAGCCAAGATCTTGGTAGGGGAAACACTGAAGCTTTCTTT. Residues: CASSQDLGRGNTEAFF. The chain uses TRBV3-1 (or the pseudogene TRBV3-2) and TRBJ1-1, with D perhaps TRBD1 (5 bases). CDR1 LGHDT and CDR2 YNNKEL come from the germline V gene (reference sequence). The ends were cut back, 0 bases at V and 2 bases at J, with 13 bases in the middle. This CDR3 is 16 amino acids long.

The V call is TRBV7-2, the J call TRBJ1-5, with D perhaps TRBD1 (6 bases). V lost 1 base to trimming and J lost 7 bases, with 8 bases between them. This CDR3 is 13 amino acids long. Germline CDR1 SGHTA, CDR2 FQGNSA. CDR3: CASSLDQGQPQHF. The CDR3 DNA is TGTGCCAGCAGCTTAGACCAGGGGCAGCCCCAGCATTTT.